This TCR beta chain is drawn from a study of blood T cell repertoires in COVID-19. Turning to the study itself: Researchers got acute and convalescent COVID-19 samples from the United States, Italy and Spain.

Assay: immunoSEQ multiplex PCR; the TCRdb copy retains only in-frame clones and omits some. The sample holds 200,000 to 300,000 clones, nearly 85% seen once. Per the germline V gene, CDR1 is SGHAT and CDR2 is FQNNGV. With V trimmed by 2 bases and J by 4 bases, 7 bases remained unmatched. CDR3 length: 17 residues. The sample was peripheral blood. The clonotype originates from a human donor in a cohort sampled during active COVID-19. J is TRBJ2-3 and V is TRBV11-2; 12 nucleotides align to TRBD2. In DNA form, the CDR3 reads TGTGCCAGCAGCTTACGGGCGACTAGCGGGAGTTCAGATACGCAGTATTTT. Its translation is CASSLRATSGSSDTQYF.